A single sample is the source of the 16 T cell receptor beta chains below, sequenced in a study of blood T cell repertoires in COVID-19. Assay used: immunoSEQ multiplex PCR; TCRdb lists only in-frame clones, some missing. The data contain roughly 310,000 clones, about nine tenths of them seen just once; the ten biggest clones take up 2% to 3%. Sequencing input: PBMCs or T cells enriched from blood (not recorded which). The receptors derive from a man aged 60-69 years who had recovered from COVID-19.

The chain links TRBV5-5 to TRBJ1-2; unclear D gene. CDR3 size: 14 residues. CDR1 and CDR2 from the germline V gene are SGHKS and YYEKEE (reference sequence). The V end lost 4 bases, the J end lost 6 bases, and 16 bases lay between the germline ends. CDR3 protein: CASSRPWAGDGYTF. In DNA, the CDR3 is TGTGCCAGCAGCCGCCCGTGGGCCGGGGATGGCTACACCTTC.

A remark on this clone: A read error may produce the germline difference seen at one junction end. The V gene is TRBV14, the J gene TRBJ1-2, with 7 nucleotides matching TRBD1. Germline V gene lookup returns CDR1 SGHDN and CDR2 FVKESK. The CDR3 sequence is 13 residues long. DNA for the CDR3: TGTGCCACCAGCCCCACAGGGGTCTCTCGCTACACCTTC. It translates to CATSPTGVSRYTF.

This clone has only a few counts. The V call is TRBV7-2, the J call TRBJ2-7; 10 nucleotides align to TRBD2. The CDR3 extends over 18 amino acids. Germline CDR1 SGHTA, CDR2 FQGNSA. J was trimmed by 0 bases and V by 2 bases; bases with no gene match: 10. The CDR3 reads CASSLKTSGPTFSYEQYF. The CDR3 DNA reads TGTGCCAGCAGCTTAAAGACTAGCGGGCCTACTTTCTCCTACGAGCAGTACTTC.

This chain links TRBV7-3 with TRBJ2-3; D gene ambiguous. This CDR3 comprises 17 residues. Looked up from germline, CDR1 is SGHTA and CDR2 is FQGTGA. Trimming cost V 2 bases and J 3 bases, with 18 bases left between them. CDR3 sequence reads: CASSLGFTRTETDTQYF. Written as DNA, the CDR3 is TGTGCCAGCAGCTTAGGTTTTACTCGCACGGAGACAGATACGCAGTATTTT.

The chain is built from TRBV4-2 and TRBJ2-3; 8 bases agree with TRBD1. The length of the CDR3 is 17 residues. The ends lost 3 bases at V and 4 bases at J; junction bases unmatched: 12. Per the germline V gene, CDR1 is LGHNA and CDR2 is YNFKEQ. CDR3 DNA sequence: TGTGCCAGCAGCCAGAGTGGGGTGGGCAGGGGGCCAGATACGCAGTATTTT. Translated, it gives CASSQSGVGRGPDTQYF.

This clone appeared once. The chain couples TRBV19 to TRBJ2-2, with 11 bases that match TRBD1. The CDR3 consists of 20 residues. V lost 7 bases, J lost 5 bases, and 21 bases stayed unmatched. Germline CDR1 reads LNHDA; CDR2 reads SQIVND (reference sequence). The CDR3 reads CASTKHGTGGMAGWTGELFF. CDR3 coding DNA: TGTGCCAGTACGAAACACGGGACAGGGGGTATGGCGGGTTGGACCGGGGAGCTGTTTTTT. The complete variable domain, with remaining parts taken from reference TRBV19 and TRBJ2-2, reads DGGITQSPKYLFRKEGQNVTLSCEQNLNHDAMYWYRQDPGQGLRLIYYSQIVNDFQKGDIAEGYSVSREKKESFPLTVTSAQKNPTAFYLCASTKHGTGGMAGWTGELFFGEGSRLTVL.

The chain couples TRBV15 to TRBJ1-1; TRBD1 agrees at 7 bases. The germline gives CDR1 LNHNV, CDR2 YYDKDF (reference sequence). The CDR3 has 16 amino acids. After removal of 3 bases from V and 10 bases from J, the junction contained 17 bases not matched to a gene. CDR3 coding DNA: TGTGCCACCAGCAGGCCAGGACGGACAGGCCGTGTTCTAGCTTTCTTT. Protein product: CATSRPGRTGRVLAFF.

The chain joins TRBV25-1 to TRBJ2-7; 14 bases agree with TRBD2. With 3 bases clipped from V and 6 bases from J, the junction kept 7 bases outside the gene matches. CDR1 and CDR2 from the germline V gene are MGHDK and SYGVNS. The CDR3 is 16 amino acids. CDR3 sequence reads: CASSDAGTSGSREQYF. CDR3 sequence (DNA): TGTGCCAGCAGTGATGCTGGGACTAGCGGGAGTCGCGAGCAGTACTTC.

V and J are TRBV7-9 and TRBJ1-5; D ambiguous. Germline V gene sequence: CDR1 SEHNR, CDR2 FQNEAQ (reference sequence). V lost 5 bases, J lost 7 bases, and 12 bases lay in between. The CDR3 is 13 residues long. The CDR3 nucleotides are TGTGCCAGCAGCGTGCCCGGGAACCAGCCCCAGCATTTT. Its protein product is CASSVPGNQPQHF.

The chain uses TRBV5-1 and TRBJ2-3, with a tentative D call TRBD2 (5 bases). Germline V CDR1 and CDR2: SGHRS, YFSETQ. The V end lost 0 bases, the J end lost 1 base, and 9 bases lay between the germline ends. The CDR3 loop spans 15 amino acids. The CDR3 DNA reads TGCGCCAGCAGCTTGGGAGGGAAAGGCACAGATACGCAGTATTTT. Translated, it gives CASSLGGKGTDTQYF.

The rearrangement joins TRBV27 to TRBJ2-2; TRBD2 matches at 15 bases. The germline V gene encodes CDR1 MNHEY and CDR2 SMNVEV (reference sequence). There are 18 residues in the CDR3. After removal of 7 bases from V and 6 bases from J, the junction contained 12 bases not matched to a gene. CDR3 bases: TGTGCCAGCAAGGGGACTAGCGGGAGGAGGTCTTTTGCCGGGGAGCTGTTTTTT. It encodes CASKGTSGRRSFAGELFF.

The chain uses TRBV18 and TRBJ1-3, with 7 bases matching TRBD1. CDR1 KGHSH and CDR2 LQKENI come from the germline V gene. V gave up 3 bases and J gave up 6 bases; unmatched junction bases: 2. The CDR3 spans 13 residues. For the CDR3, the DNA is TGTGCCAGCTCACCGGGACAGCAAAACACCATATATTTT. Its protein product is CASSPGQQNTIYF.

The chain joins TRBV28 to TRBJ2-1; 11 bases align to TRBD2. Trimming cost V 7 bases and J 4 bases; bases outside gene matches: 12. The CDR3 covers 17 residues. Germline V gene lookup returns CDR1 MDHEN and CDR2 SYDVKM. The CDR3 reads CASIRGDGLAGYNEQFF. In DNA form, the CDR3 reads TGTGCCAGCATTCGGGGTGACGGACTAGCGGGTTACAATGAGCAGTTCTTC.

V is TRBV19 and J is TRBJ1-4, with a tentative D call TRBD1 (6 bases). The CDR3 has 14 residues. Per the germline V gene, CDR1 is LNHDA and CDR2 is SQIVND (reference sequence). Trimming left V 6 bases short and J 5 bases short, with 13 bases between. The CDR3 DNA sequence: TGTGCCAGTAGCAGGGACACCGCAAATGAAAAACTGTTTTTT. It is translated as CASSRDTANEKLFF.

The rearrangement links TRBV2 to TRBJ2-7; perhaps TRBD2 as D (5 bases). CDR3 length equals 13 residues. The germline CDR1 and CDR2 sequences are SNHLY and FYNNEI. Trimming removed 2 bases from V and 5 bases from J, with 10 bases in between. CDR3 protein: CASSESLAHEQYF. CDR3 coding DNA: TGTGCCAGCAGTGAAAGCCTAGCTCACGAGCAGTACTTC.

This chain uses TRBV19 with TRBJ2-2; D is uncertain. The V end was cut by 5 bases, the J end by 7 bases, with 8 bases between. This CDR3 has 12 residues. CDR1 is LNHDA, CDR2 SQIVND, per germline (reference sequence). The CDR3: CASSPRNGELFF. Here the CDR3 DNA reads TGTGCCAGTAGTCCCAGGAACGGGGAGCTGTTTTTT. The variable domain in full, with the rest retrieved from reference TRBV19 and TRBJ2-2, is DGGITQSPKYLFRKEGQNVTLSCEQNLNHDAMYWYRQDPGQGLRLIYYSQIVNDFQKGDIAEGYSVSREKKESFPLTVTSAQKNPTAFYLCASSPRNGELFFGEGSRLTVL.